These 24 T cell receptor beta chains originate from one sample sequenced in a study of cytomegalovirus exposure and HLA in healthy donors. Assay: immunoSEQ multiplex PCR; the TCRdb copy retains only in-frame clones and omits some. The sample contains around 150,000 clones, around 85% of which appear only once. The material sequenced was PBMCs. These receptors were taken from a woman in her 30s in good health and CMV-seronegative.

The chain links TRBV11-2 to TRBJ1-2; 10 positions match TRBD1. CDR1 is SGHAT and CDR2 is FQNNGV in the germline V gene. CDR3 length: 19 amino acids. Trimming removed 5 bases from V and 2 bases from J; junction bases left unmatched: 17. The CDR3 sequence is CASSLVRGDRGRGNYGYTF. In DNA form, the CDR3 reads TGTGCCAGCAGCCTGGTTAGAGGGGACAGGGGACGGGGAAACTATGGCTACACCTTC.

The J gene is TRBJ2-1, the V gene TRBV18; 9 positions match TRBD1. Germline lookup yields CDR1 KGHSH and CDR2 LQKENI. J lost 0 bases, V lost 5 bases, and 2 bases had no gene match. The CDR3 length is 15 residues. CDR3 coding DNA: TGTGCCAGCTCAGCGACAGGGGGCTCCTACAATGAGCAGTTCTTC. This encodes CASSATGGSYNEQFF.

V usage is TRBV11-1 and J usage is TRBJ2-7; D is undetermined. CDR3 length: 13 residues. Trimming removed 3 bases from V and 4 bases from J, with 10 bases in between. Germline CDR1 SGHAT, CDR2 FQDESV (reference sequence). DNA of the CDR3: TGTGCCAGCAGCTTCCCGGAAAAATACGAGCAGTACTTC. It specifies CASSFPEKYEQYF. The variable domain in full, completed from reference TRBV11-1 and TRBJ2-7, reads EAEVAQSPRYKITEKSQAVAFWCDPISGHATLYWYRQILGQGPELLVQFQDESVVDDSQLPKDRFSAERLKGVDSTLKIQPAELGDSAMYLCASSFPEKYEQYFGPGTRLTVT.

The chain has TRBV10-3 and TRBJ2-1; 8 positions agree with TRBD1. The trim removed 10 bases at V and 5 bases at J, leaving 7 bases unmatched. The CDR3 has 13 residues. Per the germline V gene, CDR1 is ENHRY and CDR2 is SYGVKD. As DNA, the CDR3 is TGTGCCAGCGACAGGGGCGTCGACAATGAGCAGTTCTTC. Encoded protein: CASDRGVDNEQFF.

Written as DNA, the CDR3 is TGTGCCAGCAAGGACCTAGTGGAGCTCCCCTACGAGCAGTACTTC. Its protein product is CASKDLVELPYEQYF. The rearrangement joins TRBV2 to TRBJ2-7; unclear D gene. Deletions cut 7 bases from V and 2 bases from J, with 18 bases between. This CDR3 contains 15 residues. Germline V gene data show CDR1 as SNHLY and CDR2 as FYNNEI.

Comments on this clone: At one boundary the junction diverges from the germline segment, which might be a read error. The rearrangement uses TRBV7-7 and TRBJ2-1; D gene uncertain. Germline values: CDR1 SSHAT, CDR2 FNYEAQ (reference sequence). CDR3 size: 14 residues. CDR3 sequence: CASSLNGPYNEQFF. The CDR3 region has the DNA TGTGCTAGCAGCTTAAACGGTCCCTACAATGAGCAGTTCTTC.

V gene TRBV13 combines with J gene TRBJ2-1; 7 bases line up with TRBD2. Germline V gene sequence: CDR1 PRHDT, CDR2 FYEKMQ (reference sequence). This CDR3 has 16 amino acids. With 0 bases clipped from V and 0 bases from J, the junction kept 2 bases outside the gene matches. This CDR3 reads CASSLGGGSSYNEQFF. The CDR3, as DNA: TGTGCCAGCAGCTTAGGTGGCGGGAGCTCCTACAATGAGCAGTTCTTC.

The chain links TRBV28 to TRBJ1-2; weak D call: TRBD1 (5 bases). Trimming shortened V by 0 bases and J by 0 bases, and 5 bases separated the two germline ends. Germline V CDR1 and CDR2: MDHEN, SYDVKM. The CDR3 is 14 residues long. In DNA, the CDR3 is TGTGCCAGCAGTTTATGGGGGCCTAACTATGGCTACACCTTC. Its protein product is CASSLWGPNYGYTF.

The rearrangement links TRBV11-2 to TRBJ1-2; D is unclear. The CDR3 runs to 13 residues. The germline V and J ends were trimmed by 5 bases and 7 bases, with 14 bases remaining between them. Germline V gives CDR1 SGHAT, CDR2 FQNNGV. Here the CDR3 DNA reads TGTGCCAGCAGCCCTACAGTTTCCGCTGGCTACACCTTC. Residues: CASSPTVSAGYTF.

This clone has just a few counts. The J gene is TRBJ1-2, the V gene TRBV20-1, with D uncertain. V was trimmed by 6 bases and J by 8 bases, leaving 7 bases between them. Germline V lookup: CDR1 DFQATT, CDR2 SNEGSKA (reference sequence). The CDR3 has 9 residues. CDR3 in amino acids: CSARPGYTF. The DNA of the CDR3 is TGCAGTGCCCGCCCGGGCTACACCTTC.

The V gene is TRBV5-1, the J gene TRBJ2-3; D uncertain. The V gene's germline CDR1 is SGHRS and CDR2 YFSETQ. The CDR3 spans 15 residues. V was cut by 0 bases and J by 0 bases, with 8 bases left in between. CDR3 amino acids: CASSLAVSSTDTQYF. The CDR3 bases are TGCGCCAGCAGCTTGGCCGTCTCTAGCACAGATACGCAGTATTTT.

The chain uses TRBV9 and TRBJ2-7; 9 bases fit TRBD2. CDR1 SGDLS and CDR2 YYNGEE come from the germline V gene. The CDR3 runs to 16 residues. With 0 bases clipped from V and 0 bases from J, the junction kept 4 bases outside the gene matches. CDR3 nucleotides: TGTGCCAGCAGCGTAGCCGGAGCGGGGGGCTCCTACGAGCAGTACTTC. Translating gives CASSVAGAGGSYEQYF.

This clone came up once. The chain recombines TRBV5-5 with TRBJ2-2; 8 bases are shared with TRBD1. The germline gives CDR1 SGHKS, CDR2 YYEKEE (reference sequence). This CDR3 contains 17 residues. J was trimmed by 6 bases and V by 0 bases; bases with no gene match: 10. The CDR3 coding sequence is TGTGCCAGCAGCTTGGAGGAGGGACAGGTTCTTTCCGGGGAGCTGTTTTTT. This encodes CASSLEEGQVLSGELFF.

J is TRBJ2-1 and V is TRBV5-4, with 7 positions matching TRBD1. V trimming: 1 base; J trimming: 7 bases; junction bases outside the gene matches: 8. Germline CDR1 reads SGHNT; CDR2 reads YYREEE (reference sequence). This CDR3 has 15 amino acids. CDR3 nucleotide sequence: TGTGCCAGCAGCTTGTCCCCAAAGACAGGGAATGAGCAGTTCTTC. The encoded protein is CASSLSPKTGNEQFF.

The V call is TRBV11-2, the J call TRBJ2-1; D call uncertain. The CDR3 consists of 14 residues. Germline-derived CDR1 and CDR2 are SGHAT and FQNNGV. V dropped 2 bases and J dropped 7 bases, with 12 bases sitting between them. This CDR3 is CASSLNPRTNEQFF. The CDR3 coding sequence is TGTGCCAGCAGCTTAAATCCGCGTACAAATGAGCAGTTCTTC.

This clone was counted a single time. This sequence joins TRBV6-6 and TRBJ1-2, with 10 positions matching TRBD1. Germline V CDR1 and CDR2: MNHNY, SVGAGI (reference sequence). The CDR3 totals 13 residues. V was pared by 4 bases and J by 7 bases, with 3 bases of the junction left unmatched. CDR3 sequence (DNA): TGTGCCAGCAGTTCGGGACAGGGGTTTGGCTACACCTTC. It codes for CASSSGQGFGYTF.

The CDR3 sequence is CASSLSRSGRARSSYNEQFF. DNA for the CDR3: TGTGCCAGCAGTTTATCGAGAAGCGGGAGGGCCCGAAGCTCCTACAATGAGCAGTTCTTC. J is TRBJ2-1 and V is TRBV27, with 10 bases aligning to TRBD2. The CDR3 sequence is 20 residues long. The germline V gene has CDR1 MNHEY and CDR2 SMNVEV (reference sequence). The junction had 11 bases not matched to a gene; V was cut back by 0 bases and J by 0 bases.

The chain recombines TRBV10-3 with TRBJ2-7; a weak D match, TRBD2 (6 bases). Germline assignment: CDR1 ENHRY and CDR2 SYGVKD. This CDR3 is 14 amino acids long. Deletions cut 11 bases from V and 4 bases from J, with 21 bases between. The CDR3 sequence: CAAERGGETYEQYF. DNA for the CDR3: TGTGCCGCAGAGAGGGGAGGTGAGACATACGAGCAGTACTTC.

The chain joins TRBV4-3 to TRBJ1-2, with TRBD1 matching over 10 bases. The CDR3 length is 14 residues. V trimming: 4 bases; J trimming: 6 bases; junction bases outside the gene matches: 5. Germline V CDR1 and CDR2: LGHNA, YSLEER. The chain's CDR3 is CASSRDRGFDGYTF. DNA for the CDR3: TGCGCCAGCAGCCGGGACAGGGGATTCGATGGCTACACCTTC.

This clone was recorded a few times. The chain links TRBV7-2 to TRBJ2-1; TRBD2 matches 8 bases. Losses at the gene ends were 0 bases for V and 7 bases for J; bases not matched to a gene: 8. There are 16 residues in the CDR3. Germline V gene lookup returns CDR1 SGHTA and CDR2 FQGNSA. This CDR3 reads CASSLARGRPWNEQFF. The CDR3 DNA reads TGTGCCAGCAGCTTAGCGCGCGGGAGGCCGTGGAATGAGCAGTTCTTC.

The chain combines TRBV9 with TRBJ1-2; tentatively, D is TRBD1 (5 bases). The germline V gene has CDR1 SGDLS and CDR2 YYNGEE. This CDR3 is 14 amino acids long. The germline V and J ends were trimmed by 2 bases and 8 bases, with 16 bases remaining between them. CDR3 residues: CASSVVGGARGYTF. CDR3 nucleotides: TGTGCCAGCAGCGTGGTTGGCGGGGCCCGGGGCTACACCTTC.

The chain has TRBV4-1 and TRBJ2-5; the D is unclear. The CDR3 contains 15 residues. Germline V gene lookup returns CDR1 MGHRA and CDR2 YSYEKL. V was shortened by 1 base and J by 2 bases, with 11 bases between the two germline ends. The CDR3 loop reads CASSQVYHLQETQYF. The CDR3 DNA is TGCGCCAGCAGCCAAGTTTATCACTTACAAGAGACCCAGTACTTC.

The rearrangement joins TRBV4-2 to TRBJ1-1; TRBD1 aligns across 7 bases. The CDR3 covers 16 residues. Germline lookup yields CDR1 LGHNA and CDR2 YNFKEQ. The V and J ends lost 3 bases and 0 bases, in that order; junction bases with no gene match: 7. The CDR3 DNA reads as TGTGCCAGCAGCCAGGTCAACAGGGGCCTGAACACTGAAGCTTTCTTT. It specifies CASSQVNRGLNTEAFF.

The J gene is TRBJ1-1, the V gene TRBV5-4; no reliable D call. V lost 1 base and J lost 0, with 7 bases in between. The CDR3 is made up of 14 amino acids. Germline V gene data show CDR1 as SGHNT and CDR2 as YYREEE (reference sequence). As DNA, the CDR3 is TGTGCCAGCAGCTTGTGGCAGTTGAACACTGAAGCTTTCTTT. Amino acid sequence: CASSLWQLNTEAFF. Using reference TRBV5-4 and TRBJ1-1 for the parts outside the CDR3, the full variable domain is ETGVTQSPTHLIKTRGQQVTLRCSSQSGHNTVSWYQQALGQGPQFIFQYYREEENGRGNFPPRFSGLQFPNYSSELNVNALELDDSALYLCASSLWQLNTEAFFGQGTRLTVV.